This T cell receptor beta chain was captured by sequencing in a study of blood T cell repertoires in COVID-19. Repertoires were generated with immunoSEQ multiplex PCR, while TCRdb's copy carries only in-frame clones and drops some. Among about 480,000 clones listed, roughly 88% were seen once. Trimming left V 4 bases short and J 7 bases short, with 13 bases between. This CDR3 has 13 amino acids. The germline gives CDR1 ENHRY, CDR2 SYGVKD. Sequenced material: PBMCs or T cells enriched from blood (not recorded which). The clonotype comes from a woman aged 40-49 years who had recovered from COVID-19. This chain connects TRBV10-3 to TRBJ1-2; the D gene is possibly TRBD1 (6 bases). CDR3 residues: CAISGPTGAGYTF. CDR3 bases: TGTGCCATCAGTGGACCGACAGGTGCTGGCTACACCTTC.